This T cell receptor (beta chain) is drawn from a study of blood T cell repertoires in COVID-19. Study as a whole: Whether acute or convalescent, the COVID-19 samples came from the United States, Italy and Spain. Sources were T cells, B-cell-depleted T cells, or PBMCs; the material itself was cDNA or gDNA.

The ends were cut back, 7 bases at V and 9 bases at J, with 23 bases in the middle. In germline, CDR1 is MDHEN, CDR2 SYDVKM. CDR3 length equals 15 residues. Authors' methods: Amplification of reference gene primers provided the estimated nucleated cell counts. The data were produced by immunoSEQ multiplex PCR, yet TCRdb's version contains in-frame clones alone and is incomplete. The V and J calls and clone size come from that table; D and trimming were worked out from the DNA. The table shows 180,000 or so clones, with around 87% occurring only once. Sequenced: peripheral blood. The rearrangement uses TRBV28 and TRBJ2-3; D possibly corresponds to TRBD1 (6 bases). The clonotype comes from a man aged 40-55 years with active or convalescent COVID-19. This CDR3 reads CASIPTPGHIATQYF. CDR3 sequence (DNA): TGTGCCAGCATCCCGACCCCGGGACACATCGCCACGCAGTATTTT.